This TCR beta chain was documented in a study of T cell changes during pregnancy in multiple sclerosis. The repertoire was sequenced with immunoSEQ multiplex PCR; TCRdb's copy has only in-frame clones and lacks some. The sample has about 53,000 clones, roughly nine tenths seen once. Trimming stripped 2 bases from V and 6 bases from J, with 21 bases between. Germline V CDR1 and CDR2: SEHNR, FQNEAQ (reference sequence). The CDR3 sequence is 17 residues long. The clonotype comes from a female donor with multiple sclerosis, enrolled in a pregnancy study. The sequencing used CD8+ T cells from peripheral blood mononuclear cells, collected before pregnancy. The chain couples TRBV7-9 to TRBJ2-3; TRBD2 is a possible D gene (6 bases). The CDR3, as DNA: TGTGCCAGCAGCTTACCGGGGGTACAGCTTGGAGGGGATACGCAGTATTTT. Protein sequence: CASSLPGVQLGGDTQYF.